This is a list of T cell receptor beta chains from one sample in a study of T-cell memory formation after mild COVID-19. TCRdb processed the 5' RACE reads anew with MiXCR; each CDR3 protein has one entry. The sample yields 550,000 to 650,000 distinct CDR3 sequences, approximately 15% seen once. Sequencing input: PBMCs or a T cell subset sorted from them (not recorded which). Every receptor here comes from an adult woman who had mild COVID-19 (a few samples of this study predate the infection). Cell type and time point are not known. Each CDR3 is given with its conserved first and last residue. A D gene is named only where the DNA matches it firmly. Clone sizes are given selectively: once, few, many, or a class where the clone is expanded.

size | J | D | V | DNA | CDR3
few | TRBJ2-2 | NA | TRBV15 | TGTGCCACCAGCAGAGTTGCCCAGGGCGGCCACGGGGAGCTGTTTTTT | CATSRVAQGGHGELFF
NA | TRBJ1-6 | NA | TRBV4-3 | TGCGCCAGCAGCCAAGATACCGCAAGGAGCTATTCACCCCTCCACTTT | CASSQDTARSYSPLHF
few | TRBJ2-3 | NA | TRBV4-2 | TGTGCCAGCAGCCAAGACGCTAGGGGCACAGATACGCAGTATTTT | CASSQDARGTDTQYF
few | TRBJ1-1 | NA | TRBV7-9 | TGTGCCAGCAGCTTAACGCAAAACCAGGGGGAAGCTTTCTTT | CASSLTQNQGEAFF
NA | TRBJ2-3 | TRBD2 | TRBV5-1 | TGCGCCAGCAGCTCCAGCACCTCTAGCGGCCCGACAGATACGCAGTATTTT | CASSSSTSSGPTDTQYF
NA | TRBJ2-3 | NA | TRBV12-3/TRBV12-4 | TGTGCCAGCACTCCACCCCAGGGCACAGATACGCAGTATTTT | CASTPPQGTDTQYF
many | TRBJ2-5 | TRBD2 | TRBV4-1 | TGCGCCAGCAGCGTGAGGACTAGCGGGGGCCTCCAAGAGACCCAGTACTTC | CASSVRTSGGLQETQYF
NA | TRBJ2-2 | TRBD1 | TRBV7-2 | TGTGCCAGCAGCTTAGTACAGGGGAACGGGGAGCTGTTTTTT | CASSLVQGNGELFF
NA | TRBJ2-1 | NA | TRBV4-1 | TGCGCCAGCAGCCAAGGCAAGGGGACCAACAATGAGCAGTTCTTC | CASSQGKGTNNEQFF
few | TRBJ1-2 | TRBD1 | TRBV20-1 | TGCAGTGCCCGAGGGGGCGTGGTCGGTGGCTACACCTTC | CSARGGVVGGYTF
NA | TRBJ2-7 | TRBD2 | TRBV24-1 | TGTGCCACCAGCCCCGGGACTAGCGGGAGAAACTCCTACGAGCAGTACTTC | CATSPGTSGRNSYEQYF
few | TRBJ2-5 | TRBD2 | TRBV7-9 | TGTGCCAGCAGCTTAAGAGCGGGAGGGGTCGAGACCCAGTACTTC | CASSLRAGGVETQYF
NA | TRBJ1-1 | NA | TRBV11-2 | TGTGCCAGCAGCCAGCAAACTGAAGCTTTCTTT | CASSQQTEAFF
NA | TRBJ2-2 | NA | TRBV3-1 | TGTGCCAGCAGCCAAGACAGGGCCCCGAACACCGGGGAGCTGTTTTTT | CASSQDRAPNTGELFF
NA | TRBJ2-2 | NA | TRBV7-6 | TGTGCCAGCAGCTCTCCCCAGCCGACCGGGGAGCTGTTTTTT | CASSSPQPTGELFF
few | TRBJ1-1 | NA | TRBV2 | TGTGCCAGCAGTGGGGAAGGACAGCTCATGAACACTGAAGCTTTCTTT | CASSGEGQLMNTEAFF
many | TRBJ1-5 | NA | TRBV7-8 | TGTGCCAGCAGCTTTCACCGAGAACGCAATCAGCCCCAGCATTTT | CASSFHRERNQPQHF
NA | TRBJ2-5 | TRBD2 | TRBV6-2/TRBV6-3 | TGTGCCAGCAGCCAAGGACTAGCGGGCAAAAAAGAGACCCAGTACTTC | CASSQGLAGKKETQYF
NA | TRBJ2-7 | TRBD2 | TRBV9 | TGTGCCAGCAGCGCGACTAGCGGATACGAGCAGTACTTC | CASSATSGYEQYF
few | TRBJ2-7 | TRBD2 | TRBV12-3/TRBV12-4 | TGTGCCAGCAGTTTTGAGGGCGGGGGGGTTTCCTACGAGCAGTACTTC | CASSFEGGGVSYEQYF
NA | TRBJ1-5 | NA | TRBV5-1 | TGCGCCAGCAGCTTGGGGGATGGCCGGGGACAGCCCCAGCATTTT | CASSLGDGRGQPQHF
few | TRBJ2-3 | NA | TRBV12-3/TRBV12-4 | TGTGCCAGCAGTCTGACAGGCTTGACAGATACGCAGTATTTT | CASSLTGLTDTQYF
NA | TRBJ2-3 | TRBD1 | TRBV7-9 | TGTGCCAGCAGCTCCCGACCGACAGGGTCGGCAGATACGCAGTATTTT | CASSSRPTGSADTQYF
NA | TRBJ1-5 | NA | TRBV20-1 | TGCAGTGCTAGAGGGACTCTGATCGGCAATCAGCCCCAGCATTTT | CSARGTLIGNQPQHF
NA | TRBJ1-1 | TRBD1 | TRBV24-1 | TGTGCCACCAGTGAAGCCGGGACAGGGGGCGCGGGTGAAGCTTTCTTT | CATSEAGTGGAGEAFF
once | TRBJ2-7 | TRBD1 | TRBV3-1 | TGTGCCAGCAGCCACAATAGAGGGGACAGGGCCTACGAGCAGTACTTC | CASSHNRGDRAYEQYF
few | TRBJ1-1 | TRBD1 | TRBV5-1 | TGCGCCAGCAGCTCCGACAGGGGGCTTTCAGGGAACACTGAAGCTTTCTTT | CASSSDRGLSGNTEAFF
NA | TRBJ1-2 | NA | TRBV3-1 | TGTGCCAGCAGCCAAGACGCCAGGGTGGGCGGCTACACCTTC | CASSQDARVGGYTF
NA | TRBJ2-7 | NA | TRBV5-1 | TGCGCCAGCAGCTTGCAGGCAGGAAACTCCTACGAGCAGTACTTC | CASSLQAGNSYEQYF
once | TRBJ2-1 | NA | TRBV9 | TGTGCCAGCAGCGTAGGCACAGGGTCAGATGAGCAGTTCTTC | CASSVGTGSDEQFF
few | TRBJ2-2 | NA | TRBV24-1 | TGTGCCACCAGTGATTTGCCCGCGATAGGCGGTGTGGACACCGGGGAGCTGTTTTTT | CATSDLPAIGGVDTGELFF
NA | TRBJ2-1 | TRBD2 | TRBV7-8 | TGTGCCAGCAAATCTGGGAGGGCTCGGGACAATGAGCAGTTCTTC | CASKSGRARDNEQFF
NA | TRBJ2-7 | NA | TRBV7-9 | TGTGCCAGCACCACAGGGACGGACGGTCAGTACTTC | CASTTGTDGQYF
few | TRBJ2-7 | NA | TRBV20-1 | TGCAGTGCGGGGGACGGAAGGAGGTACGAGCAGTACTTC | CSAGDGRRYEQYF
NA | TRBJ2-3 | TRBD2 | TRBV7-3 | TGTGCCAGCAGCTCAACCCGGAGACTAGCGGGGGCCTCTCCCACAGATACGCAGTATTTT | CASSSTRRLAGASPTDTQYF
NA | TRBJ1-1 | NA | TRBV7-2 | TGTGCCAGCAGCTTAGCGTTTGTTGCAGGAACTGAAGCTTTCTTT | CASSLAFVAGTEAFF
NA | TRBJ1-3 | NA | TRBV7-9 | TGTGCCAGCAGCTCCGCCGGGGGCTCTGGAAACACCATATATTTT | CASSSAGGSGNTIYF
NA | TRBJ2-3 | NA | TRBV7-9 | TGTGCCAGCAGCTTAGCGGGGGAGCTCACAGATACGCAGTATTTT | CASSLAGELTDTQYF
many | TRBJ1-5 | NA | TRBV7-9 | TGTGCCAGCAGTAGTGGTGGCAATCAGCCCCAGCATTTT | CASSSGGNQPQHF
NA | TRBJ1-5 | NA | TRBV7-9 | TGTGCCAGCACCACCCAGGGTTCTGCGCAGCCCCAGCATTTT | CASTTQGSAQPQHF
few | TRBJ2-7 | NA | TRBV20-1 | TGCAGTGCTAAGTCATTAGCCGGGGGATACGAGCAGTACTTC | CSAKSLAGGYEQYF
NA | TRBJ2-7 | NA | TRBV6-6 | TGTGCCATCAAAGGAGGGTCGTCCGAGCAGTACTTC | CAIKGGSSEQYF
NA | TRBJ2-3 | NA | TRBV5-5 | TGTGCCAGCAGCTTAATATGGGGGGTCGCCGCAGATACGCAGTATTTT | CASSLIWGVAADTQYF
NA | TRBJ2-7 | NA | TRBV4-1 | TGCGCCAGCAGCCTTAGAGACGAATACGAGCAGTACTTC | CASSLRDEYEQYF